This TCR beta chain was observed in a study of PD-L1 blockade in urothelial cancer. Time point: pretreatment peripheral blood. For each patient, 1 to 8 samples were obtained, pretreatment and on-treatment. V dropped 1 base and J dropped 7; count of bases not matched to a gene: 4. From germline, CDR1 is LGHNT and CDR2 FRNRAP. The CDR3 is made up of 15 amino acids. Each PCR received spiked synthetic TCR analog templates. The protocol was immunoSEQ multiplex PCR, while the TCRdb copy is restricted to in-frame clones and leaves out a portion. The sample contains 50,000 to 55,000 clones, roughly 82% of which appear only once.

The rearrangement links TRBV12-5 to TRBJ2-1, with TRBD2 matching 10 bases. Sequencing was performed on PBMCs, taken around atezolizumab (anti-PD-L1) treatment. The TCR was taken from a man aged 50 or older with urothelial cancer. The CDR3 reads CASGLGTSGANEQFF. In nucleotides, the CDR3 is TGTGCTAGTGGTTTGGGTACTAGCGGGGCTAATGAGCAGTTCTTC.